This passage covers 26 T cell receptor beta chains from one sample sequenced in a study of T cell responses to AZD1222 COVID-19 vaccine. Sequenced by immunoSEQ multiplex PCR; TCRdb stores in-frame clones only, minus some. The sample consists of 45,000 or so clones, roughly 90% of them appearing once. The material was peripheral blood, obtained 28 days after the second AZD1222 dose. These receptors were obtained from an adult who received the AZD1222 COVID-19 vaccine.

The chain carries TRBV7-2 and TRBJ2-2, with D possibly matching TRBD1 (6 bases). CDR1 is SGHTA and CDR2 is FQGNSA in the germline V gene. The CDR3 is 14 residues long. Trimming removed 4 bases at V and 4 bases at J, with 10 bases between. The CDR3 nucleotides read TGTGCCAGCAGCTCGGGACATATCACCGGGGAGCTGTTTTTT. Protein sequence: CASSSGHITGELFF.

The rearrangement links TRBV19 to TRBJ2-2, with TRBD2 matching over 11 bases. The junction had 13 bases not matched to a gene; V was cut back by 6 bases and J by 7 bases. Germline V CDR1 and CDR2: LNHDA, SQIVND (reference sequence). The CDR3 consists of 17 residues. The CDR3 DNA follows: TGTGCCAGTAGAAGCACTAGCGGGAGAAGATTGGGCGGGGAGCTGTTTTTT. It yields the protein CASRSTSGRRLGGELFF.

The rearrangement links TRBV28 to TRBJ2-1; D is perhaps TRBD1 (7 bases). Trimming removed 6 bases from V and 8 bases from J, with 11 bases in between. From germline, CDR1 is MDHEN and CDR2 SYDVKM. This CDR3 region has 12 residues. CDR3 sequence: CASRQGGDEQFF. CDR3 nucleotide sequence: TGTGCCAGCAGGCAGGGGGGCGATGAGCAGTTCTTC. The full variable domain, its missing parts supplied by reference TRBV28 and TRBJ2-1, is DVKVTQSSRYLVKRTGEKVFLECVQDMDHENMFWYRQDPGLGLRLIYFSYDVKMKEKGDIPEGYSVSREKKERFSLILESASTNQTSMYLCASRQGGDEQFFGPGTRLTVL.

The V and J genes are TRBV5-1 and TRBJ2-6; either TRBD1 or TRBD2 may supply D (5 bases each). Germline V gene lookup returns CDR1 SGHRS and CDR2 YFSETQ. Deletions cut 6 bases from V and 4 bases from J, with 11 bases between. This CDR3 is 14 amino acids long. CDR3 amino acids: CASNEGSGANVLTF. The CDR3 DNA reads as TGCGCCAGCAACGAGGGGTCAGGGGCCAACGTCCTGACTTTC.

In nucleotides, the CDR3 is TGTGCCAGCATCCCGAGAGGGAGGCGTAACTATGGCTACACCTTC. Protein: CASIPRGRRNYGYTF. The chain has TRBV28 and TRBJ1-2; no firm D call. In germline, CDR1 is MDHEN, CDR2 SYDVKM. The CDR3 loop spans 15 amino acids. V dropped 7 bases and J dropped 1 base, with 16 bases sitting between them.

This clone was observed a handful of times. This chain uses TRBV27 with TRBJ2-7, with 10 bases fitting TRBD2. Germline trimming cut 6 bases from V and 3 bases from J; bases unmatched to any gene: 5. In germline, CDR1 is MNHEY, CDR2 SMNVEV (reference sequence). This CDR3 spans 14 amino acids. The CDR3 DNA reads TGTGCCAGCAGCCTCCGACTAGCGGGCTACGAGCAGTACTTC. Encoded protein: CASSLRLAGYEQYF.

This chain links TRBV5-4 with TRBJ1-1, with D perhaps TRBD1 (5 bases). This CDR3 has 13 amino acids. The V gene lost 7 bases and the J gene lost 1 base, with 11 bases spanning the gap. The germline CDR1 and CDR2 sequences are SGHNT and YYREEE (reference sequence). The chain's CDR3 is CASGDGRNTEAFF. CDR3 bases: TGTGCCAGCGGGGACGGTAGGAACACTGAAGCTTTCTTT.

V gene TRBV29-1 combines with J gene TRBJ1-2, with D perhaps matching TRBD1 (6 bases). V was shortened by 0 bases and J by 8 bases, with 16 bases between the two germline ends. Germline values: CDR1 SQVTM, CDR2 ANQGSEA. The CDR3 contains 14 residues. DNA of the CDR3: TGCAGCGTTGAAGATTTTCGGACAGCCGGGGGCTACACCTTC. Its protein product is CSVEDFRTAGGYTF.

CDR3 region: CASSQPGHYNSPLHF. In DNA, the CDR3 is TGTGCCAGCAGCCAACCGGGACATTATAATTCACCCCTCCACTTT. The V call is TRBV3-1 (or the pseudogene TRBV3-2), the J call TRBJ1-6; the D gene is possibly TRBD1 (6 bases). Germline loops: CDR1 LGHDT, CDR2 YNNKEL (reference sequence). Between the trimmed V and J ends, which lost 2 bases and 4 bases, there was a span of 9 bases. CDR3 length equals 15 residues.

The chain is built from TRBV7-2 and TRBJ1-6; tentatively, D is TRBD1 (6 bases). The CDR3 has 15 amino acids. Looked up from germline, CDR1 is SGHTA and CDR2 is FQGNSA. Trimming removed 4 bases at V and 6 bases at J, with 13 bases between. The CDR3 spells CASSSMGAANSPLHF. CDR3 nucleotides: TGTGCCAGCAGCTCCATGGGGGCCGCTAATTCACCCCTCCACTTT.

This clone has just one count. The chain carries TRBV4-1 and TRBJ1-5; 7 nucleotides line up with TRBD1. Germline trimming cut 2 bases from V and 3 bases from J; bases unmatched to any gene: 13. The CDR3 runs to 18 residues. Germline CDR1 is MGHRA and CDR2 is YSYEKL. The CDR3 nucleotides read TGCGCCAGCAGCCAACGGGTGTTGCAGGGGGGCTACAATCAGCCCCAGCATTTT. This sequence encodes CASSQRVLQGGYNQPQHF.

This clone was counted a single time. The chain combines TRBV18 with TRBJ2-1; 10 bases map to TRBD1. Trimming cost V 5 bases and J 8 bases; bases outside gene matches: 6. CDR3 length: 14 amino acids. Germline lookup yields CDR1 KGHSH and CDR2 LQKENI. This CDR3 reads CASSSRQGADEQFF. The CDR3 coding sequence is TGTGCCAGCTCATCTCGACAGGGGGCGGATGAGCAGTTCTTC.

This clone was counted only a few times. The chain employs TRBV3-1 (or the pseudogene TRBV3-2) and TRBJ2-7; 14 bases map to TRBD2. Trimming cost V 3 bases and J 3 bases; bases outside gene matches: 1. Germline lookup yields CDR1 LGHDT and CDR2 YNNKEL (reference sequence). This CDR3 is 15 amino acids long. The CDR3 here is CASSQGLAGVYEQYF. The CDR3 DNA is TGTGCCAGCAGCCAGGGACTAGCGGGGGTCTACGAGCAGTACTTC.

The V gene is TRBV4-1, the J gene TRBJ2-1; D may be TRBD1 (6 bases). Germline CDR1 MGHRA, CDR2 YSYEKL. The CDR3 covers 15 residues. Trimming removed 2 bases from V and 6 bases from J, with 14 bases in between. CDR3 nucleotide sequence: TGCGCCAGCAGCCAAACCGGGACAACATTCAATGAGCAGTTCTTC. Its translation: CASSQTGTTFNEQFF.

This clone was detected only once. The chain joins TRBV7-9 to TRBJ1-1, with a weak D call TRBD1 (6 bases). The germline V gene has CDR1 SEHNR and CDR2 FQNEAQ (reference sequence). The CDR3 loop spans 14 amino acids. V lost 11 bases and J lost 1, with 17 bases in between. CDR3 nucleotide sequence: TGTGCCTCCGACCCCCAGGGGACGAACACTGAAGCTTTCTTT. Its translation: CASDPQGTNTEAFF.

This chain joins TRBV15 and TRBJ2-7, with 8 positions matching TRBD1. The CDR3 consists of 15 residues. Germline assignment: CDR1 LNHNV and CDR2 YYDKDF (reference sequence). J was trimmed by 2 bases and V by 4 bases; bases with no gene match: 7. Here the CDR3 reads CATSNDRGWTYEQYF. CDR3 sequence (DNA): TGTGCCACCAGCAACGACAGGGGATGGACCTACGAGCAGTACTTC.

The chain joins TRBV19 to TRBJ2-2, with TRBD2 identical over 14 bases. CDR3 size: 19 residues. Germline values: CDR1 LNHDA, CDR2 SQIVND (reference sequence). The junction had 10 bases not matched to a gene; V was cut back by 3 bases and J by 4 bases. In nucleotides, the CDR3 is TGTGCCAGTAGTATTGAGGGACTAGCGGGAGCGAGGGGCACCGGGGAGCTGTTTTTT. This gives the protein CASSIEGLAGARGTGELFF.

This chain joins TRBV25-1 and TRBJ1-5; a possible D gene is TRBD1 (5 bases). Deletions cut 6 bases from V and 0 bases from J, with 9 bases between. Germline CDR1 is MGHDK and CDR2 is SYGVNS. CDR3 size: 14 residues. The CDR3 coding sequence is TGTGCCAGCAGCGGGGACTTTAGCAATCAGCCCCAGCATTTT. The encoded protein is CASSGDFSNQPQHF.

In the case of this clone: A junction boundary mismatches the germline segment, possibly from a read error. The J gene is TRBJ2-1, the V gene TRBV2, with 11 nucleotides matching TRBD2. Germline V gene sequence: CDR1 SNHLY, CDR2 FYNNEI. This CDR3 contains 16 residues. The CDR3 here is CASREGTSGGYNEQFF. In DNA, the CDR3 is TGTGCCAGCAGGGAAGGGACTAGCGGAGGATACAATGAGCAGTTCTTC.

Comments on this clone: The same CDR3 arises from other DNA sequences in this sample as well. This chain connects TRBV19 to TRBJ2-2, with D possibly being TRBD1 (6 bases). The CDR3 sequence is 14 residues long. The germline gives CDR1 LNHDA, CDR2 SQIVND (reference sequence). The ends were cut back, 4 bases at V and 1 base at J, with 7 bases in the middle. CDR3 loop: CASSRGGNTGELFF. The CDR3 nucleotides read TGTGCCAGTAGTAGAGGGGGGAACACCGGGGAGCTGTTTTTT.

The chain employs TRBV11-1 and TRBJ2-2; 10 bases match TRBD2. Germline values: CDR1 SGHAT, CDR2 FQDESV (reference sequence). J gave up 2 bases and V 8 bases, and 5 bases lay outside the gene matches. The length of the CDR3 is 15 residues. The CDR3 sequence: CASSKREGNTGELFF. The CDR3 DNA reads as TGTGCCAGCTCCAAGCGGGAGGGTAACACCGGGGAGCTGTTTTTT.

This clone appeared once. The chain uses TRBV7-9 and TRBJ1-1, with TRBD1 as a possible D gene (6 bases). Per germline, CDR1 SEHNR and CDR2 FQNEAQ (reference sequence). This CDR3 spans 19 amino acids. V was trimmed by 2 bases and J by 0 bases, leaving 22 bases between them. CDR3 nucleotides: TGTGCCAGCAGCTTAAGCCTTACGCAGGGGCGAGGGGTGAACACTGAAGCTTTCTTT. Amino acid sequence: CASSLSLTQGRGVNTEAFF.

The chain carries TRBV11-2 and TRBJ1-5; TRBD1 might be the D (5 bases). Germline V gives CDR1 SGHAT, CDR2 FQNNGV. Trimming removed 0 bases at V and 6 bases at J, with 12 bases between. CDR3 length: 15 amino acids. CDR3: CASSLDSGIGQPQHF. DNA of the CDR3: TGTGCCAGCAGCTTAGATTCAGGGATCGGTCAGCCCCAGCATTTT.

V usage is TRBV2 and J usage is TRBJ1-5, with D perhaps TRBD1 (6 bases). The CDR3 is 14 amino acids. From germline, CDR1 is SNHLY and CDR2 FYNNEI. V was shortened by 2 bases and J by 7 bases, with 12 bases between the two germline ends. CDR3 DNA: TGTGCCAGCAGTGAAAGGGGGATGGGACAGCCCCAGCATTTT. Its translation: CASSERGMGQPQHF. The full variable domain, in which reference TRBV2 and TRBJ1-5 provide the parts outside the CDR3, is EPEVTQTPSHQVTQMGQEVILRCVPISNHLYFYWYRQILGQKVEFLVSFYNNEISEKSEIFDDQFSVERPDGSNFTLKIRSTKLEDSAMYFCASSERGMGQPQHFGDGTRLSIL.

The chain combines TRBV5-1 with TRBJ1-4; D may be TRBD1 (5 bases). Looked up from germline, CDR1 is SGHRS and CDR2 is YFSETQ. Trimming left V 0 bases short and J 5 bases short, with 11 bases between. This CDR3 has 15 residues. CDR3 sequence: CASSLGQRSNEKLFF. The CDR3 DNA is TGCGCCAGCAGCTTGGGACAGAGATCGAATGAAAAACTGTTTTTT.

The chain uses TRBV5-1 and TRBJ1-6, with D unresolved. The CDR3 is 15 residues long. From germline, CDR1 is SGHRS and CDR2 YFSETQ. Trimming cost V 0 bases and J 10 bases, with 14 bases left between them. The DNA for the CDR3 is TGCGCCAGCAGCTTGGGGGAGTTGTCTGTGTCACCCCTCCACTTT. This codes for CASSLGELSVSPLHF.